This T cell receptor beta chain emerged from a study of beta chain features in type 1 diabetes. Study information: Cell yields, age and gender were similar between patients and healthy donors.

One heparinised draw, averaging roughly 0.12 L, was taken per donor. CD4+ cells of the naive, central memory, regulatory and stem cell-like memory types were sorted via CD45RO/CCR7/CD25/CD127/CD95/CD27. Isolated RNA was reverse transcribed in full, so expressed TCRB transcripts were sequenced. Method: immunoSEQ multiplex PCR; TCRdb's copy keeps in-frame clones and lacks some. The sample carries about 930,000 clones, about 17% recorded once. This sequence was found in a woman under 30 in good health. The sample comprised naive CD4+ T cells from blood.

The CDR3 sequence: CASSPRDRGPRHQFF. The DNA for the CDR3 is TGTGCCAGCAGCCCCCGGGACAGGGGGCCCCGACACCAGTTCTTC. The V gene is TRBV14, the J gene TRBJ2-1, with 12 bases lining up with TRBD1. V gave up 4 bases and J gave up 13 bases; unmatched junction bases: 11. The germline gives CDR1 SGHDN, CDR2 FVKESK. The CDR3 is 15 residues long.